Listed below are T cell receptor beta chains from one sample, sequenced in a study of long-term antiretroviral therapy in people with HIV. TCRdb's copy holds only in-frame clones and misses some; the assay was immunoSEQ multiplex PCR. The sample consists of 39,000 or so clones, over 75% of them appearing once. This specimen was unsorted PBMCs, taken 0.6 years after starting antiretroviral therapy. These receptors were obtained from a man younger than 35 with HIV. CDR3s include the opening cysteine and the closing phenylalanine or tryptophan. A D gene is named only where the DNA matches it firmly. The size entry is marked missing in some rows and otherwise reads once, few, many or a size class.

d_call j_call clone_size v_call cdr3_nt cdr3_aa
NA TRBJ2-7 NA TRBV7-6 TGTGCCAGCAGCTTTTTCCAGGACAGTGGAGTTCACGAGCAGTACTTC CASSFFQDSGVHEQYF
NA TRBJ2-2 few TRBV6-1 TGTGCCAGCAGTGCGAGAGGTGAAGGGGAGCTGTTTTTT CASSARGEGELFF
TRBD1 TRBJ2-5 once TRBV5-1 TGCGCCAGCAGCTTGGTGGGACAGAATCAAGAGACCCAGTACTTC CASSLVGQNQETQYF
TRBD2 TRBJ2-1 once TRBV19 TGTGCCAGTAGTATACGGGGTAGCGGGAGGGCCGGTTCCCATGAGCAGTTCTTC CASSIRGSGRAGSHEQFF
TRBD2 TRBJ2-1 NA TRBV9 TGTGCCAGCAGCGTTGGTCGGGGGAGGGCCTACAATGAGCAGTTCTTC CASSVGRGRAYNEQFF
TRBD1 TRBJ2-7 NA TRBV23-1 TGCGCCAGCAGTCAATCTAGTACAGGGGAGACCTACGAGCAGTACTTC CASSQSSTGETYEQYF
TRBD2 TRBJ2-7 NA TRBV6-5 TGTGCCAGCAGTCCAACTAGCGAAAGCTCCTACGAGCAGTACTTC CASSPTSESSYEQYF
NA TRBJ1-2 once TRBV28 TGTGCCAGCAGTCCCTTCCCTCCGTTGACCCATGGCTACACCTTC CASSPFPPLTHGYTF
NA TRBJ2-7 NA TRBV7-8 TGTGCCAGCAGCCCACGGGGTCCTATTCAATACGAGCAGTACTTC CASSPRGPIQYEQYF
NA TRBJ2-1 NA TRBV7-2 TGTGCCAGCAGCCCGTCGCAGGAGGATGAGCAGTTCTTC CASSPSQEDEQFF
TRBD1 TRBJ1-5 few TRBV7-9 TGTGCCAGCAGCTTAGGGGGGACAGAAAATCAGCCCCAGCATTTT CASSLGGTENQPQHF
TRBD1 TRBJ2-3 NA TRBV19 TGTGCCAGTACCACAGGGGTTACGCAGTATTTT CASTTGVTQYF
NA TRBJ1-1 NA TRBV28 TGTGCCAGCAGTTTAAGGTTCGGGACTTTAACTGAAGCTTTCTTT CASSLRFGTLTEAFF
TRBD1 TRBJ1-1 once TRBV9 TGTGCCAGCAGCCCAGGACAGGGAGGGAGGGAATTGTCTGAAGCTTTCTTT CASSPGQGGRELSEAFF
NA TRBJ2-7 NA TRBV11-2 TGTGCCAGCAGCTTATACTTCAACGAGCAGTACTTC CASSLYFNEQYF
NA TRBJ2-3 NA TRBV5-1 TGCGCCAGCAGCTTGGTGGGCTCTAGCACAGATACGCAGTATTTT CASSLVGSSTDTQYF
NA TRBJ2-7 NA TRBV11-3 TGTGCCAGCAGCTTAGGCCTAGAATACGAGCAGTACTTC CASSLGLEYEQYF